The 29 T cell receptor beta chains in this list originate from one sample, sequenced in a study of blood T cell repertoires in COVID-19. This table comes from immunoSEQ multiplex PCR, and its TCRdb copy is limited to in-frame clones, with some not included. Of about 260,000 clones listed, about 86% were seen once; the top ten hold 3.6%. Sample: peripheral blood. These receptors all stem from a man between 18 and 35 years old with active or convalescent COVID-19.

The rearrangement links TRBV5-5 to TRBJ2-7, with 8 positions matching TRBD1. Germline-derived CDR1 and CDR2 are SGHKS and YYEKEE (reference sequence). V was clipped by 0 bases and J by 4 bases; unmatched bases: 6. The CDR3 is made up of 15 amino acids. The CDR3 sequence: CASSLVLGQGYEQYF. As DNA, the CDR3 is TGTGCCAGCAGCTTGGTGCTCGGACAGGGTTACGAGCAGTACTTC.

The chain has TRBV19 and TRBJ1-4, with 7 bases fitting TRBD1. CDR3 length: 14 amino acids. Trimming at V came to 6 bases and at J to 7 bases, leaving 8 bases not matched to a gene. The germline V gene encodes CDR1 LNHDA and CDR2 SQIVND (reference sequence). CDR3 DNA sequence: TGTGCCAGTAGAGGGGGCGGCCGAGGTGAAAAACTGTTTTTT. This encodes CASRGGGRGEKLFF.

The table lists this clone with a count of one. This chain uses TRBV7-2 with TRBJ1-1, with D perhaps TRBD1 (6 bases). The CDR3 consists of 13 residues. Germline lookup yields CDR1 SGHTA and CDR2 FQGNSA. V was trimmed by 7 bases and J by 6 bases, leaving 15 bases between them. As DNA, the CDR3 is TGTGCCAGCACCACAACAGGGTATCCTGAAGCTTTCTTT. This translates into CASTTTGYPEAFF.

This chain uses TRBV14 with TRBJ2-2, with TRBD2 matching over 8 bases. This CDR3 has 17 residues. With 4 bases clipped from V and 5 bases from J, the junction kept 12 bases outside the gene matches. Germline V lookup: CDR1 SGHDN, CDR2 FVKESK. The CDR3 coding sequence is TGTGCCAGCAGCCTCCGACTAGCGACCTACGAGACCGGGGAGCTGTTTTTT. It specifies CASSLRLATYETGELFF.

The J gene is TRBJ2-3, the V gene TRBV7-9; D uncertain. In germline, CDR1 is SEHNR, CDR2 FQNEAQ (reference sequence). With 4 bases removed from V and 1 base from J, the gap between germline ends came to 6 bases. The CDR3 has 13 residues. The CDR3 nucleotides read TGTGCCAGCAGCTCCTACGGCACAGATACGCAGTATTTT. It specifies CASSSYGTDTQYF.

The V and J genes are TRBV2 and TRBJ2-3; weak D call: TRBD2 (5 bases). The CDR3 runs to 14 residues. CDR1 is SNHLY and CDR2 is FYNNEI in the germline V gene. V shed 3 bases and J shed 7 bases, with 14 bases lying between them. As DNA, the CDR3 is TGTGCCAGCAGTGATACGGAGGTCCCGAATACGCAGTATTTT. It is translated as CASSDTEVPNTQYF.

CDR3 sequence reads: CASSYTIPNTGELFF. CDR3 bases: TGTGCCAGCAGTTACACAATACCGAACACCGGGGAGCTGTTTTTT. V gene TRBV6-5 combines with J gene TRBJ2-2; D is unclear. V dropped 2 bases and J dropped 0 bases, with 7 bases sitting between them. Germline V gene sequence: CDR1 MNHEY, CDR2 SVGAGI. CDR3 length: 15 residues.

This clone has only a few counts. CDR3 bases: TGTGCCAGCAGCACGGGACAGCTCAATCAGCCCCAGCATTTT. Translation: CASSTGQLNQPQHF. The J gene is TRBJ1-5, the V gene TRBV2, with 7 bases fitting TRBD1. V was clipped by 6 bases and J by 3 bases; unmatched bases: 5. The CDR3 has 14 residues. Looked up from germline, CDR1 is SNHLY and CDR2 is FYNNEI.

This sequence joins TRBV28 and TRBJ2-1; the D gene is possibly TRBD1 (5 bases). V shed 5 bases and J shed 3 bases, with 14 bases lying between them. In germline, CDR1 is MDHEN, CDR2 SYDVKM. The CDR3 loop spans 15 amino acids. The CDR3 DNA reads TGTGCCAGCAGTCAACAGGAAAGGGGCTACAATGAGCAGTTCTTC. Translation: CASSQQERGYNEQFF.

V usage is TRBV5-5 and J usage is TRBJ1-1; D might be TRBD1 (5 bases). Germline V gene data show CDR1 as SGHKS and CDR2 as YYEKEE (reference sequence). The CDR3 is 14 residues long. The V and J ends lost 2 bases and 1 base respectively, with 9 bases between them. Written as DNA, the CDR3 is TGTGCCAGCAGCTTTGGGGGAGGGAACACTGAAGCTTTCTTT. This translates into CASSFGGGNTEAFF.

This sequence joins TRBV9 and TRBJ1-5; a possible D gene is TRBD1 (6 bases). The CDR3 totals 15 residues. The V and J ends lost 2 bases and 0 bases respectively, with 9 bases between them. Per germline, CDR1 SGDLS and CDR2 YYNGEE. The CDR3 protein is CASSVTGFSNQPQHF. In nucleotides, the CDR3 is TGTGCCAGCAGCGTGACAGGCTTTAGCAATCAGCCCCAGCATTTT.

This clone was recorded a few times. This chain connects TRBV7-3 to TRBJ2-2, with a weak D call TRBD1 (6 bases). Germline V gene sequence: CDR1 SGHTA, CDR2 FQGTGA. Trimming removed 5 bases from V and 7 bases from J, with 14 bases in between. This CDR3 region has 14 residues. CDR3 loop: CASSQEYRDGELFF. Written as DNA, the CDR3 is TGTGCCAGCAGCCAAGAGTACAGGGACGGGGAGCTGTTTTTT.

The chain uses TRBV30 and TRBJ1-2; 11 nucleotides align to TRBD1. This CDR3 comprises 16 residues. V lost 1 base to trimming and J lost 3 bases; unmatched junction nucleotides: 7. The V gene's germline CDR1 is GTSNPN and CDR2 SVGIG (reference sequence). The CDR3 here is CAWSDTGTGGHYGYTF. DNA of the CDR3: TGTGCCTGGAGTGATACCGGGACAGGGGGTCACTATGGCTACACCTTC. Looking up the rest from reference TRBV30 and TRBJ1-2 gives the full variable domain: SQTIHQWPATLVQPVGSPLSLECTVEGTSNPNLYWYRQAAGRGLQLLFYSVGIGQISSEVPQNLSASRPQDRQFILSSKKLLLSDSGFYLCAWSDTGTGGHYGYTFGSGTRLTVV.

This clone showed up just once. This chain uses TRBV2 with TRBJ2-7, with 11 positions matching TRBD1. Germline CDR1 and CDR2: SNHLY and FYNNEI. Trimming removed 5 bases from V and 3 bases from J; junction bases left unmatched: 6. CDR3 length: 15 residues. This CDR3 reads CASSIGTGGFYEQYF. CDR3 sequence (DNA): TGTGCCAGCAGTATTGGGACAGGGGGTTTCTACGAGCAGTACTTC.

The chain recombines TRBV25-1 with TRBJ2-1, with a weak D call TRBD2 (6 bases). Germline V CDR1 and CDR2: MGHDK, SYGVNS. Trimming shortened V by 7 bases and J by 2 bases, and 9 bases separated the two germline ends. This CDR3 has 13 amino acids. The CDR3 coding sequence is TGTGCCAGCAACAGCGGGCCCTACAATGAGCAGTTCTTC. Its translation: CASNSGPYNEQFF.

The chain has TRBV5-1 and TRBJ2-2, with TRBD1 matching over 9 bases. V dropped 4 bases and J dropped 1; count of bases not matched to a gene: 5. This CDR3 is built from 16 residues. The germline gives CDR1 SGHRS, CDR2 YFSETQ. CDR3 sequence reads: CASSPPGQGNTGELFF. The CDR3 DNA sequence: TGCGCCAGCAGCCCGCCGGGACAGGGGAACACCGGGGAGCTGTTTTTT.

Comments on this clone: In the same sample, other DNA sequences code for this CDR3. This chain uses TRBV24-1 with TRBJ1-2, with D possibly matching TRBD1 (5 bases). Germline CDR1 is KGHDR and CDR2 is SFDVKD. The V gene lost 2 bases and the J gene lost 5 bases, with 11 bases spanning the gap. The CDR3 runs 14 residues. The CDR3 DNA follows: TGTGCCACCAGTGATTACGGGACTGAGTATGGCTACACCTTC. It encodes CATSDYGTEYGYTF.

The chain uses TRBV5-1 and TRBJ2-1; no clear D gene. The ends were cut back, 4 bases at V and 6 bases at J, with 14 bases in the middle. In germline, CDR1 is SGHRS, CDR2 YFSETQ. CDR3 length: 14 residues. The CDR3 sequence is CASSLDSPGNEQFF. For the CDR3, the DNA is TGCGCCAGCAGCCTGGATAGTCCCGGCAATGAGCAGTTCTTC. The full variable domain, with the rest looked up from reference TRBV5-1 and TRBJ2-1, is KAGVTQTPRYLIKTRGQQVTLSCSPISGHRSVSWYQQTPGQGLQFLFEYFSETQRNKGNFPGRFSGRQFSNSRSEMNVSTLELGDSALYLCASSLDSPGNEQFFGPGTRLTVL.

The chain uses TRBV5-1 and TRBJ2-5; D is ambiguous. V was trimmed by 4 bases and J by 3 bases, leaving 4 bases between them. The CDR3 is 11 residues long. Germline CDR1 SGHRS, CDR2 YFSETQ. The CDR3 DNA sequence: TGCGCCAGCAGCGTAGAAGAGACCCAGTACTTC. Translating it yields CASSVEETQYF.

The CDR3 bases are TGTGCCAGCAGCCCCCGCCGACAGGTTTCCTACGAGCAGTACTTC. Amino acid sequence: CASSPRRQVSYEQYF. The rearrangement joins TRBV6-2 or TRBV6-3 to TRBJ2-7; a weak D match, TRBD1 (6 bases). Trimming shortened V by 6 bases and J by 1 base, and 16 bases separated the two germline ends. Germline values: CDR1 MNHEY, CDR2 SVGEGT. The CDR3 runs to 15 residues.

CDR3 region: CASRALTGYRETQYF. For the CDR3, the DNA is TGTGCCAGCAGGGCATTAACAGGGTACCGGGAGACCCAGTACTTC. This rearrangement joins TRBV2 to TRBJ2-5, with D possibly matching TRBD1 (6 bases). CDR3 length equals 15 residues. The germline V gene has CDR1 SNHLY and CDR2 FYNNEI. Trimming stripped 6 bases from V and 5 bases from J, with 19 bases between.

The J gene is TRBJ2-7, the V gene TRBV11-2; D may be TRBD2 (5 bases). The CDR3 consists of 14 residues. Germline-derived CDR1 and CDR2 are SGHAT and FQNNGV. V was cut by 2 bases and J by 3 bases, with 11 bases left in between. The CDR3 loop reads CASSLSSNYYEQYF. The DNA of the CDR3 is TGTGCCAGCAGCTTATCTAGCAACTACTACGAGCAGTACTTC.

In its sample, this clone was seen once. This sequence joins TRBV7-2 and TRBJ2-3; 8 bases line up with TRBD1. Germline lookup yields CDR1 SGHTA and CDR2 FQGNSA. V lost 5 bases to trimming and J lost 3 bases; unmatched junction nucleotides: 13. The CDR3 has 17 residues. The CDR3 sequence is CASSLRAGGTRTDTQYF. The CDR3 nucleotides read TGTGCCAGCAGCCTACGAGCAGGGGGCACTCGGACAGATACGCAGTATTTT.

This sequence joins TRBV30 and TRBJ2-3; 9 bases map to TRBD2. The V gene end was trimmed by 3 bases and the J gene end by 3 bases; junction bases not matched to a gene: 4. Germline lookup yields CDR1 GTSNPN and CDR2 SVGIG (reference sequence). This CDR3 contains 14 residues. The CDR3 nucleotides are TGTGCCTGGAGGGCGGGAGGGGGGACAGATACGCAGTATTTT. This codes for CAWRAGGGTDTQYF.

The chain uses TRBV12-3 or TRBV12-4 and TRBJ1-3; no reliable D call. V gave up 3 bases and J gave up 3 bases, with 6 bases separating them. The CDR3 spans 13 residues. CDR3 nucleotides: TGTGCCAGCAGTTTTATCCTTGGAAACACCATATATTTT. Translating it yields CASSFILGNTIYF.

This clone turned up a few times. The chain combines TRBV6-2 or TRBV6-3 with TRBJ1-1; unclear D gene. Germline V gives CDR1 MNHEY, CDR2 SVGEGT. Between the trimmed V and J ends, which lost 2 bases and 3 bases, there was a span of 4 bases. CDR3 length: 12 residues. The CDR3 DNA reads TGTGCCAGCAGTTACCAGGACACTGAAGCTTTCTTT. Amino acid sequence: CASSYQDTEAFF.

For the CDR3, the DNA is TGTGCCAGCAGCTTTCAAGAGACCGGGGAGCTGTTTTTT. As protein: CASSFQETGELFF. The chain employs TRBV5-6 and TRBJ2-2; D gene unclear. The germline gives CDR1 SGHDT, CDR2 YYEEEE. Between the trimmed V and J ends, which lost 2 bases and 5 bases, there was a span of 7 bases. This CDR3 spans 13 amino acids. Variable domain in full (rest from reference TRBV5-6 and TRBJ2-2): DAGVTQSPTHLIKTRGQQVTLRCSPKSGHDTVSWYQQALGQGPQFIFQYYEEEERQRGNFPDRFSGHQFPNYSSELNVNALLLGDSALYLCASSFQETGELFFGEGSRLTVL.

The sample holds a few counts of this clone. The V call is TRBV7-9, the J call TRBJ2-4; TRBD1 agrees at 7 bases. Trimming cost V 3 bases and J 5 bases; bases outside gene matches: 4. Germline values: CDR1 SEHNR, CDR2 FQNEAQ (reference sequence). This CDR3 contains 14 residues. CDR3 residues: CASSFADRENIQYF. In DNA form, the CDR3 reads TGTGCCAGCAGCTTCGCAGACAGGGAAAACATTCAGTACTTC.

The chain recombines TRBV13 with TRBJ2-5; 13 bases fit TRBD2. V lost 5 bases, J lost 5 bases, and 5 bases stayed unmatched. This CDR3 has 15 amino acids. The germline gives CDR1 PRHDT, CDR2 FYEKMQ (reference sequence). CDR3 bases: TGTGCCAGCAGCACCCAACTAGCGGGGGGGGAGACCCAGTACTTC. Its translation: CASSTQLAGGETQYF. Looking up the rest from reference TRBV13 and TRBJ2-5 gives the full variable domain: AAGVIQSPRHLIKEKRETATLKCYPIPRHDTVYWYQQGPGQDPQFLISFYEKMQSDKGSIPDRFSAQQFSDYHSELNMSSLELGDSALYFCASSTQLAGGETQYFGPGTRLLVL.